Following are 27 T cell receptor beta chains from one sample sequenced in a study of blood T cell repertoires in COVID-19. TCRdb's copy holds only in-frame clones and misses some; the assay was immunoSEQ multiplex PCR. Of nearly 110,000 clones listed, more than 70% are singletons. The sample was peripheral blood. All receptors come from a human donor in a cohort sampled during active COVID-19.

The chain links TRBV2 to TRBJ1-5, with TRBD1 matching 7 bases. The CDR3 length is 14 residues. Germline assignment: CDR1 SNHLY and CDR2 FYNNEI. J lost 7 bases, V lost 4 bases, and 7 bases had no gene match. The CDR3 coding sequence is TGTGCCAGCAGTGCAGGGGGGAGAGGGCAGCCCCAGCATTTT. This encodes CASSAGGRGQPQHF.

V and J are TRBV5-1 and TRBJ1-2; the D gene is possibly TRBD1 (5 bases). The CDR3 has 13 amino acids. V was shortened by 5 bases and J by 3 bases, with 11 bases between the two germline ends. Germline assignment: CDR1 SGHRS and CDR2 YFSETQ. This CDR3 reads CASRPDNHYGYTF. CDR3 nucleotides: TGCGCCAGCAGGCCGGACAACCACTATGGCTACACCTTC.

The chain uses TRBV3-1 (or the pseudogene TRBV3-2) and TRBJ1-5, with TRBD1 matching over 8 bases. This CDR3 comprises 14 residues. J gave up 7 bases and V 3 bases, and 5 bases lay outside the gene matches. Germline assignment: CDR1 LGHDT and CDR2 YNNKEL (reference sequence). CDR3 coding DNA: TGTGCCAGCAGCCAGAACGACAGGGGCCAGCCCCAGCATTTT. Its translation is CASSQNDRGQPQHF.

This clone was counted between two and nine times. CDR3 nucleotide sequence: TGTGCCAGCTCACCGCGGGAGGGCCGGACCGGGGAGCTGTTTTTT. Amino acid sequence: CASSPREGRTGELFF. The chain carries TRBV18 and TRBJ2-2, with 9 nucleotides matching TRBD2. V was clipped by 3 bases and J by 5 bases; unmatched bases: 4. Per the germline V gene, CDR1 is KGHSH and CDR2 is LQKENI. The CDR3 has 15 amino acids.

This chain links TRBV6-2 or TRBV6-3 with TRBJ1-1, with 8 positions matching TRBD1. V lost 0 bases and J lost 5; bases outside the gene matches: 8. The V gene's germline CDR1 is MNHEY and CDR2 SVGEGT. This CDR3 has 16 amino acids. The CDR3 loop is CASSYSPNRGGTEAFF. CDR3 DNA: TGTGCCAGCAGTTACTCGCCTAACAGGGGGGGGACTGAAGCTTTCTTT.

CDR3 loop: CASSRQGLGWYEQYF. As DNA, the CDR3 is TGTGCCAGCAGTAGACAGGGCCTAGGTTGGTACGAGCAGTACTTC. V usage is TRBV6-2 or TRBV6-3 and J usage is TRBJ2-7; 7 nucleotides align to TRBD1. This CDR3 contains 15 residues. CDR1 is MNHEY, CDR2 SVGEGT, per germline. The trim removed 5 bases at V and 4 bases at J, leaving 11 bases unmatched.

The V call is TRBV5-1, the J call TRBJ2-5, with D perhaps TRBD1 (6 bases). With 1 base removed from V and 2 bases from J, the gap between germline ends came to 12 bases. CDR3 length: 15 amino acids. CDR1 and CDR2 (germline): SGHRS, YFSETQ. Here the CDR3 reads CASSLIPGAQETQYF. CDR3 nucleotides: TGCGCCAGCAGCTTGATCCCAGGGGCACAAGAGACCCAGTACTTC.

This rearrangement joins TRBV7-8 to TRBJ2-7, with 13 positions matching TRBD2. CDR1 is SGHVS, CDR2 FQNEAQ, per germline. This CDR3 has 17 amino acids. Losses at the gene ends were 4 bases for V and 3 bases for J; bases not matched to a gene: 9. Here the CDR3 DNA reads TGTGCCAGCAGCTACCGGACTAGCGGGAGTAACAACTACGAGCAGTACGTC. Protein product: CASSYRTSGSNNYEQYV.

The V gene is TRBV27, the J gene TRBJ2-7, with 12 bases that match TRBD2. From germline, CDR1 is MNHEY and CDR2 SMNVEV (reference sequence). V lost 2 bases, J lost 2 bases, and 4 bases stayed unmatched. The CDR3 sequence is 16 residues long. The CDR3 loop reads CASSLLAGGLPYEQYF. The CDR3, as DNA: TGTGCCAGCAGTTTACTAGCGGGAGGGCTTCCCTACGAGCAGTACTTC.

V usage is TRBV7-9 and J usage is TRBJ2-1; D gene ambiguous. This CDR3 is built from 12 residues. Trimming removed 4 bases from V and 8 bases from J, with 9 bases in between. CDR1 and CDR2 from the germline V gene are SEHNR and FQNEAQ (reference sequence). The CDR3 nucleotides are TGTGCCAGCAGCTCGGAGCCGTATGAGCAGTTCTTC. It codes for CASSSEPYEQFF.

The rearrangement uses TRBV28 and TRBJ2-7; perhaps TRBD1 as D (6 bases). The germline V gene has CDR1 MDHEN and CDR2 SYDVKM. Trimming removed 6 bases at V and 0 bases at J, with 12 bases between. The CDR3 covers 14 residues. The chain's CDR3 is CASRFGTFSYEQYF. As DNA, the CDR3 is TGTGCCAGCAGATTCGGGACATTCTCCTACGAGCAGTACTTC.

The CDR3 protein is CASSMTSEQFF. CDR3 DNA sequence: TGCGCCAGCAGCATGACTAGCGAGCAGTTCTTC. This rearrangement joins TRBV5-1 to TRBJ2-1; 7 positions agree with TRBD2. After removal of 4 bases from V and 10 bases from J, the junction contained 2 bases not matched to a gene. The CDR3 extends over 11 amino acids. Germline V gene sequence: CDR1 SGHRS, CDR2 YFSETQ.

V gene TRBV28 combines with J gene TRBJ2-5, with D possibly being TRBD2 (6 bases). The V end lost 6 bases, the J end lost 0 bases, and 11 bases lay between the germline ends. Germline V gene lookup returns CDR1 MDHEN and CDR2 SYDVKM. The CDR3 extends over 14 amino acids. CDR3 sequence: CASSSGGYQETQYF. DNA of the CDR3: TGTGCCAGCAGCTCCGGAGGGTACCAAGAGACCCAGTACTTC.

The CDR3 loop reads CASSNQAGGQGTGELFF. CDR3 in DNA: TGTGCCAGCAGTAACCAAGCGGGAGGCCAAGGCACCGGGGAGCTGTTTTTT. The chain carries TRBV28 and TRBJ2-2, with 9 bases aligning to TRBD2. The CDR3 consists of 17 residues. V trimming: 5 bases; J trimming: 4 bases; junction bases outside the gene matches: 11. The germline CDR1 and CDR2 sequences are MDHEN and SYDVKM.

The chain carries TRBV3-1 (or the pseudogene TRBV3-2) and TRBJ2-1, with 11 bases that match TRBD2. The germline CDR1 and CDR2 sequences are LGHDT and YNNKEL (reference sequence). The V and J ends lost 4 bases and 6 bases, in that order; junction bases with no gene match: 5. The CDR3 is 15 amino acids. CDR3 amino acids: CASSLTSGSINEQFF. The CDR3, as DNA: TGTGCCAGCAGCCTTACTAGCGGGAGTATCAATGAGCAGTTCTTC.

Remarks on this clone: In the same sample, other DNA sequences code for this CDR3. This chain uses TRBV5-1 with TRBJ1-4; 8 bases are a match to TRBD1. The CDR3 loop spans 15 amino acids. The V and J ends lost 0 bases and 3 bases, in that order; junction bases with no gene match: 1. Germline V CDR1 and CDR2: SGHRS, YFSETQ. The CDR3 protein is CASSLAGQANEKLFF. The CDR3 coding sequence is TGCGCCAGCAGCTTGGCGGGACAGGCTAATGAAAAACTGTTTTTT.

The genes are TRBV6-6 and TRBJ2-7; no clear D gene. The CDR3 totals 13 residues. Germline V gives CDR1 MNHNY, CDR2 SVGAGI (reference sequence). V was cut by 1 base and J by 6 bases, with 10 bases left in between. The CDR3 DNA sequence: TGTGCCAGCAGTTACTACAGCTCCCTCGAGCAGTACTTC. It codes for CASSYYSSLEQYF.

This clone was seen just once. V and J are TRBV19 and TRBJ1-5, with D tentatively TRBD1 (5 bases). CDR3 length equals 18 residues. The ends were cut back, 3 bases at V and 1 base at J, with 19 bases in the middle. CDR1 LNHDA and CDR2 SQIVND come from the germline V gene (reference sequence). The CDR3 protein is CASSMGSGKGGSNQPQHF. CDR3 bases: TGTGCCAGTAGTATGGGGTCAGGGAAGGGAGGAAGCAATCAGCCCCAGCATTTT.

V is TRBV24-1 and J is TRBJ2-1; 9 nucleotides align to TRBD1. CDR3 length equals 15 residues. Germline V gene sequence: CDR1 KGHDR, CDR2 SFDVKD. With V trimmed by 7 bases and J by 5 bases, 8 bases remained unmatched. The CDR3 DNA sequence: TGTGCCACCAGGCCCGGGACAGGGATTAACAATGAGCAGTTCTTC. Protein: CATRPGTGINNEQFF.

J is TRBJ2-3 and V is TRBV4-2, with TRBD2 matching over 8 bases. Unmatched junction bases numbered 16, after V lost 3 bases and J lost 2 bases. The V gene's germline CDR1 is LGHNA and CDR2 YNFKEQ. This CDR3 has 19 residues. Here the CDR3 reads CASSHDLQSTSGNTDTQYF. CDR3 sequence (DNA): TGTGCCAGCAGCCACGACTTGCAGAGCACTAGCGGTAACACAGATACGCAGTATTTT.

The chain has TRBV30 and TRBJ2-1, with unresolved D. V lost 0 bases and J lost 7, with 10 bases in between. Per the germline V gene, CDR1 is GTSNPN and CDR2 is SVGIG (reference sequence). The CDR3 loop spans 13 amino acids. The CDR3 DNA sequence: TGTGCCTGGAGTGTATTAGCACCAAATGAGCAGTTCTTC. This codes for CAWSVLAPNEQFF.

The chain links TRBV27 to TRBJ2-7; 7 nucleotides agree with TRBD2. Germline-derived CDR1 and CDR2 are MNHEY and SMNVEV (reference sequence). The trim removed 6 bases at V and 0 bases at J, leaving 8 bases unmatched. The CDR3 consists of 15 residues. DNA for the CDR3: TGTGCCAGCAGATTAAGCGGGGCACCCTCCTACGAGCAGTACTTC. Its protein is CASRLSGAPSYEQYF.

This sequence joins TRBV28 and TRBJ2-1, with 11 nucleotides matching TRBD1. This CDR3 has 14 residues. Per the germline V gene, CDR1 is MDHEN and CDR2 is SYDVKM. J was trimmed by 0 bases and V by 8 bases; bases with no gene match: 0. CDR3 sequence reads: CASGTGGSYNEQFF. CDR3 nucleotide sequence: TGTGCCAGCGGGACAGGGGGCTCCTACAATGAGCAGTTCTTC.

CDR3 DNA: TGTGCCAGCAGCGGAACAGGGGGGCCCTACAATGAGCAGTTCTTC. Protein sequence: CASSGTGGPYNEQFF. The V gene is TRBV9, the J gene TRBJ2-1, with TRBD1 matching over 8 bases. The germline V gene has CDR1 SGDLS and CDR2 YYNGEE. J lost 2 bases, V lost 3 bases, and 4 bases had no gene match. The CDR3 runs to 15 residues. Combining the CDR3 with reference TRBV9 and TRBJ2-1 gives the whole variable domain DSGVTQTPKHLITATGQRVTLRCSPRSGDLSVYWYQQSLDQGLQFLIQYYNGEERAKGNILERFSAQQFPDLHSELNLSSLELGDSALYFCASSGTGGPYNEQFFGPGTRLTVL.

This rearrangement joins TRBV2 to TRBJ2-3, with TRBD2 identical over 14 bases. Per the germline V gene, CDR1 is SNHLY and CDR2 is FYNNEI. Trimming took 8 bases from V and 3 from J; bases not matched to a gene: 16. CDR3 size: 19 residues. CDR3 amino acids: CASFHEGLAGEFATDTQYF. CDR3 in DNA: TGTGCCAGCTTCCACGAGGGACTAGCGGGAGAATTTGCTACAGATACGCAGTATTTT.

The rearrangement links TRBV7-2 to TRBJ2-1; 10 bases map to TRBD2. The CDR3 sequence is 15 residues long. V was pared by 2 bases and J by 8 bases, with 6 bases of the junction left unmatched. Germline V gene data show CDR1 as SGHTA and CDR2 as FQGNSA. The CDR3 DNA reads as TGTGCCAGCAGCTTATCCCGGCTAGCGGGAGATGAGCAGTTCTTC. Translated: CASSLSRLAGDEQFF.

In DNA, the CDR3 is TGTGCCAGCAGCGTACATTTGGGGACTAGCAACGAGCAGTTCTTC. Amino acids: CASSVHLGTSNEQFF. The chain has TRBV9 and TRBJ2-1; 9 nucleotides align to TRBD2. The V gene end was trimmed by 1 base and the J gene end by 10 bases; junction bases not matched to a gene: 9. The CDR3 spans 15 residues. The germline gives CDR1 SGDLS, CDR2 YYNGEE.